This TCR beta chain stems from a study of metastatic and nonmetastatic thyroid tumors. Study-level background: Repertoires of blood and of tissue (tumor or nodule) from malignant and benign thyroid patients were compared.

Patients were all untreated before their thyroid surgery. This clone has ten or more counts. Its antigen is unknown. Germline lookup yields CDR1 DFQATT and CDR2 SNEGSKA (reference sequence). V shed 6 bases and J 9 bases; nucleotides not matched to a gene: 14. This CDR3 contains 14 residues. TCRdb reanalyzed the PCR reads via MiXCR. The repertoire holds 11,000 to 15,000 clones, with 25% to 35% as singletons. General observations from the study: Malignant thyroid tumors reportedly had TCR beta diversity that was significantly higher than in benign nodules, in blood and tumor.

This chain uses TRBV20-1 with TRBJ2-1; 7 nucleotides agree with TRBD2. This TCR was recovered from a female donor with papillary thyroid cancer or a benign thyroid nodule (not recorded which). Some clones in this sample may be carry-over from other donors' samples. The sequenced sample consisted of tumor tissue. In DNA form, the CDR3 reads TGCAGTGCCGGTGGGACTGGCGGGAGCGGTGAGCAGTTCTTC. Translated: CSAGGTGGSGEQFF.